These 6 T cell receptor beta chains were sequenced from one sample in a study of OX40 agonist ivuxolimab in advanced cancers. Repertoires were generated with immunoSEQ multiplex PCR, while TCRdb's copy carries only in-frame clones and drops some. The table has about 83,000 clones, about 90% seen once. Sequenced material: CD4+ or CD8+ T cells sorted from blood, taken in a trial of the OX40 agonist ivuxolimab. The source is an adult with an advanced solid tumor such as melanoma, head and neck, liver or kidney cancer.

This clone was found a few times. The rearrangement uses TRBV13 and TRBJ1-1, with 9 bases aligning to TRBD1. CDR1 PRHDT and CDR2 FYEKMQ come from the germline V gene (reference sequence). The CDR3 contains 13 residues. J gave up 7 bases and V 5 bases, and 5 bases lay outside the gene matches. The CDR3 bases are TGTGCCAGCAGCCTGGGACAGGGCCTTGAAGCTTTCTTT. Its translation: CASSLGQGLEAFF.

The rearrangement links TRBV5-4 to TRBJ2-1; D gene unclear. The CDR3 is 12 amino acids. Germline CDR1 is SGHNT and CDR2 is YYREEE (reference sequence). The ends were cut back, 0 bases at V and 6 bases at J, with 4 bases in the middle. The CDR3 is CASSLEPNEQFF. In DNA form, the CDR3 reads TGTGCCAGCAGCTTGGAACCCAATGAGCAGTTCTTC. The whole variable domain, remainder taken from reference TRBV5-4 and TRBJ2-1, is ETGVTQSPTHLIKTRGQQVTLRCSSQSGHNTVSWYQQALGQGPQFIFQYYREEENGRGNFPPRFSGLQFPNYSSELNVNALELDDSALYLCASSLEPNEQFFGPGTRLTVL.

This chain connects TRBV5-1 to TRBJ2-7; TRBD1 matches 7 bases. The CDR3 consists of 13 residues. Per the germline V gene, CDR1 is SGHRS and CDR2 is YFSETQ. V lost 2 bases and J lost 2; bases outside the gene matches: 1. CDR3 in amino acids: CASSFGTAYEQYF. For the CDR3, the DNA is TGCGCCAGCAGCTTCGGGACAGCCTACGAGCAGTACTTC.

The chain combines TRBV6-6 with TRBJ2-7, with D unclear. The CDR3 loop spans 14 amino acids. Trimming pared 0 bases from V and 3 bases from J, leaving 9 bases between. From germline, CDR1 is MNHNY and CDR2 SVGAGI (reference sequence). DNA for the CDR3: TGTGCCAGCAGTTACTCGGCCGGATTCTACGAGCAGTACTTC. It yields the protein CASSYSAGFYEQYF.

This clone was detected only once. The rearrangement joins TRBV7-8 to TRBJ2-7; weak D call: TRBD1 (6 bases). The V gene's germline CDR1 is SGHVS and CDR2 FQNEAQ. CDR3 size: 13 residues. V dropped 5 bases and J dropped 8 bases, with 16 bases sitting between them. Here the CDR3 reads CASSATTGRQQYV. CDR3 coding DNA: TGTGCCAGCAGCGCTACTACAGGGCGCCAGCAGTACGTC.

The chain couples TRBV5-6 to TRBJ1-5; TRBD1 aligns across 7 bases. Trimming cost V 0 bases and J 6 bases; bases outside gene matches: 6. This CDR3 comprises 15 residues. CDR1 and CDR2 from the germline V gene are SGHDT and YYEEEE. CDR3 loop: CASSLGGGASQPQHF. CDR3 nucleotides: TGTGCCAGCAGCTTGGGAGGGGGCGCTTCTCAGCCCCAGCATTTT.